This T cell receptor (beta chain) was recovered during a study of regulatory T cells in long-lasting Graves disease. Specified time point: newly diagnosed GD, antithyroid drugs for less than 3 months. Extracted PBMC RNA gave rise to the TCR library. On this clonotype: Its antigen is not identified.

This CDR3 contains 13 residues. The trim removed 4 bases at V and 6 bases at J, leaving 5 bases unmatched. The V gene's germline CDR1 is DFQATT and CDR2 SNEGSKA (reference sequence). TCR beta libraries were built with iRepertoire HTBI primers and Arm-PCR of CDR3 regions. TCRdb re-called the multiplex PCR reads through MiXCR, storing one row per CDR3 protein. The table includes approximately 400,000 distinct CDR3 sequences, over 9.5% detected once. Study outcomes and limitations: Patients with persistent disease shared 2,741 public clonotypes, outpacing the 900 to 1,000 shared by new patients.

These data also formed part of another study, on T cells in Graves' hyperthyroidism and ophthalmopathy. That study adds: An absence of ophthalmopathy progression within 18 months meant stable Graves' hyperthyroidism. The TCR CDR3 first-round RT-PCR relied on the HTBI primer set. Onset of ophthalmopathy came a median around 6.5 months after the model predicted it.

The V call is TRBV20-1, the J call TRBJ1-4; 7 positions agree with TRBD1. The starting material was peripheral blood mononuclear cells (PBMCs), obtained at new diagnosis, from a patient treated with antithyroid drugs. This receptor was obtained from a woman between 18 and 30 years old with Graves disease. The CDR3 loop reads CSAKQGSYEKLFF. As DNA, the CDR3 is TGCAGTGCTAAACAGGGGAGTTATGAAAAACTGTTTTTT.